These T cell receptor beta chains were read from a single sample in a study of T cell responses to AZD1222 COVID-19 vaccine. Method: immunoSEQ multiplex PCR; TCRdb's copy keeps in-frame clones and lacks some. This sample has fewer than 120,000 clones, with around 81% found just once. The specimen comprised peripheral blood, sampled on day 0 of AZD1222 vaccination. These receptors were obtained from an adult in good health. Each CDR3 is given with its conserved first and last residue. The D gene is left open where the match is weak. Rows give clone size only sometimes, using once, few, many, or a class for an expanded clone.

NA	NA	TRBV7-2	TRBJ2-7	CASSLFAAVTTAYEQYF	TGTGCCAGCAGCTTATTTGCGGCCGTGACCACGGCCTACGAGCAGTACTTC
NA	NA	TRBV12-3/TRBV12-4	TRBJ1-1	CASSLGATEAFF	TGTGCCAGCAGTTTAGGGGCCACTGAAGCTTTCTTT
NA	TRBD1	TRBV27	TRBJ2-7	CASSLGFMGTGGHEQYF	TGTGCCAGCAGTTTAGGGTTTATGGGGACAGGGGGCCACGAGCAGTACTTC
NA	NA	TRBV3-1/TRBV3-2	TRBJ1-1	CASSQSGGGGYTEAFF	TGTGCCAGCAGCCAGTCCGGAGGGGGGGGTTACACTGAAGCTTTCTTT
NA	NA	TRBV11-2	TRBJ2-7	CASRPAGPLNEQYF	TGTGCCAGCAGACCCGCCGGGCCTTTGAACGAGCAGTACTTC
NA	TRBD1	TRBV7-9	TRBJ1-1	CASSTRTGKANTEAFF	TGTGCCAGCAGCACTCGGACAGGGAAGGCGAACACTGAAGCTTTCTTT
NA	NA	TRBV9	TRBJ1-1	CASSPRIFGNTEAFF	TGTGCCAGCAGCCCCAGAATTTTTGGGAACACTGAAGCTTTCTTT
NA	NA	TRBV10-2	TRBJ1-5	CASSEEDGSNQPQHF	TGCGCCAGCAGTGAAGAGGACGGTAGCAATCAGCCCCAGCATTTT
few	NA	TRBV29-1	TRBJ1-5	CSVASQGGNQPQHF	TGCAGCGTTGCGAGTCAGGGAGGAAATCAGCCCCAGCATTTT
NA	TRBD1	TRBV27	TRBJ1-4	CASSRDRGSEKLFF	TGTGCCAGCAGTAGGGACAGGGGAAGCGAAAAACTGTTTTTT
NA	TRBD1	TRBV19	TRBJ1-2	CASTTGYGYTF	TGTGCCAGTACGACAGGGTATGGCTACACCTTC
NA	NA	TRBV25-1	TRBJ1-4	CASSRQSGEKLFF	TGTGCCAGCAGTCGACAGTCCGGTGAAAAACTGTTTTTT
NA	TRBD1	TRBV30	TRBJ1-4	CAWSVQGNEKLFF	TGTGCCTGGAGTGTACAGGGGAATGAAAAACTGTTTTTT
NA	TRBD1	TRBV5-8	TRBJ1-1	CASSLGDRADDEAFF	TGTGCCAGCAGCTTGGGGGACAGGGCTGATGATGAAGCTTTCTTT
NA	TRBD1	TRBV4-1	TRBJ1-2	CASSQGTGDIYGYTF	TGCGCCAGCAGCCAAGGGACAGGGGATATCTATGGCTACACCTTC
once	NA	TRBV18	TRBJ1-2	CASSPQGQGIGYGYTF	TGTGCCAGCTCCCCCCAGGGTCAAGGGATAGGCTATGGCTACACCTTC
NA	NA	TRBV6-5	TRBJ2-5	CASSRSIGGMATQYF	TGTGCCAGCAGTCGGTCAATTGGGGGAATGGCGACCCAGTACTTC
NA	NA	TRBV29-1	TRBJ1-2	CSVEGRVDGYTF	TGCAGCGTTGAAGGCAGGGTCGATGGCTACACCTTC
once	TRBD1	TRBV18	TRBJ1-6	CASSPRQGLVGPLHF	TGTGCCAGCTCACCGCGACAGGGGCTTGTCGGACCCCTCCACTTT
NA	NA	TRBV7-9	TRBJ1-1	CASSLRGANTEAFF	TGTGCCAGCAGCTTGAGAGGGGCCAACACTGAAGCTTTCTTT
NA	TRBD1	TRBV24-1	TRBJ2-1	CATGGGVVYNEQFF	TGTGCCACAGGGGGCGGCGTTGTCTACAATGAGCAGTTCTTC
once	NA	TRBV2	TRBJ1-4	CASRAEIATNEKLFF	TGTGCCAGCAGGGCAGAGATAGCAACTAATGAAAAACTGTTTTTT
once	NA	TRBV5-6	TRBJ2-1	CASSLTQVTKEQFF	TGTGCCAGCAGCTTGACACAGGTCACTAAAGAGCAGTTCTTC
NA	NA	TRBV7-2	TRBJ1-5	CASSLAQRNQPQHF	TGTGCCAGCAGCTTAGCACAGAGGAATCAGCCCCAGCATTTT
few	NA	TRBV10-1	TRBJ2-7	CASSRGVGSEQYF	TGCGCCAGCAGCCGTGGGGTGGGGAGCGAGCAGTACTTC
NA	TRBD2	TRBV6-5	TRBJ2-5	CATRLAGALETQYF	TGTGCCACCCGACTAGCGGGAGCTTTGGAGACCCAGTACTTC
NA	TRBD1	TRBV27	TRBJ2-1	CASSSRTGARSEQFF	TGTGCCAGCAGTTCAAGGACAGGGGCTCGGAGTGAGCAGTTCTTC
NA	NA	TRBV6-6	TRBJ2-7	CASIPSGGQLRGQYF	TGTGCCAGCATCCCAAGCGGTGGGCAGCTACGGGGGCAGTACTTC
NA	TRBD2	TRBV2	TRBJ2-7	CASSEVSGGTGEQYF	TGTGCCAGCAGTGAAGTTAGCGGGGGAACCGGCGAGCAGTACTTC
NA	NA	TRBV27	TRBJ1-6	CASSERRGSPLHF	TGTGCCAGCAGTGAGAGGAGAGGTTCACCCCTCCACTTT
NA	TRBD1	TRBV7-9	TRBJ1-5	CASSLAGQEVGQPQHF	TGTGCCAGCAGCTTAGCGGGACAGGAGGTTGGTCAGCCCCAGCATTTT
NA	NA	TRBV5-4	TRBJ2-7	CASSAGGDNSYEQYF	TGTGCCAGCAGTGCTGGCGGAGACAACTCCTACGAGCAGTACTTC
NA	NA	TRBV19	TRBJ2-6	CASMDRSSSGANVLTF	TGTGCCAGTATGGACAGATCGTCCTCTGGGGCCAACGTCCTGACTTTC
few	TRBD1	TRBV7-2	TRBJ1-2	CASSTRDRARNYGYTF	TGTGCCAGCAGCACCAGGGACAGGGCCCGTAACTATGGCTACACCTTC
NA	NA	TRBV3-1/TRBV3-2	TRBJ1-3	CASSPGTQGGNTIYF	TGTGCCAGCAGCCCGGGGACTCAAGGTGGAAACACCATATATTTT
once	NA	TRBV7-9	TRBJ2-2	CAGPVAAGELFF	TGTGCCGGCCCCGTGGCGGCCGGGGAGCTGTTTTTT
once	NA	TRBV11-2	TRBJ2-2	CASSFSNGDLGELFF	TGTGCCAGCAGCTTCTCGAACGGGGACCTCGGGGAGCTGTTTTTT
NA	NA	TRBV7-2	TRBJ1-1	CASSLSANTEAFF	TGTGCCAGCAGCTTATCTGCGAACACTGAAGCTTTCTTT
NA	NA	TRBV2	TRBJ1-3	CASKDTNSGNTIYF	TGTGCCAGCAAGGACACAAACTCTGGAAACACCATATATTTT
NA	NA	TRBV7-3	TRBJ2-3	CASSSVRGSDTQYF	TGTGCCAGCAGCTCCGTTCGAGGCTCAGATACGCAGTATTTT
once	NA	TRBV7-2	TRBJ2-2	CASSPAGGELFF	TGTGCCAGCAGCCCCGCCGGGGGGGAGCTGTTTTTT
few	TRBD1	TRBV6-5	TRBJ1-2	CASSYGTGDNYGYTF	TGTGCCAGCAGTTACGGGACAGGGGATAACTATGGCTACACCTTC
NA	TRBD1	TRBV3-1/TRBV3-2	TRBJ1-1	CASSRKGAPERFTEAFF	TGTGCCAGCAGCCGAAAGGGGGCGCCTGAAAGATTCACTGAAGCTTTCTTT
NA	TRBD1	TRBV28	TRBJ1-2	CASSRQGLGGYTF	TGTGCCAGCAGTCGACAGGGGCTAGGGGGCTACACCTTC